This T cell receptor (beta chain) was sequenced during a study of blood T cell repertoires in COVID-19. At the level of the study: The United States, Italy and Spain supplied acute and convalescent COVID-19 samples. T cells, B-cell-depleted T cells, or PBMCs provided the cDNA or gDNA that served as material.

The CDR3 is 17 residues long. CDR1 and CDR2 (germline): MDHEN, SYDVKM. V gave up 5 bases and J gave up 4 bases; unmatched junction bases: 13. How the authors handled the data: Amplifying reference gene primers gave estimates of nucleated cell counts. Profiled with immunoSEQ multiplex PCR; TCRdb holds only in-frame clones, not every one. That table furnishes V, J and clone size, whereas the DNA furnished D and trimming. The sample lists 100,000 or so clones, roughly 72% occurring once. Source material: peripheral blood. This TCR came from an elderly man with acute or convalescent COVID-19. The genes are TRBV28 and TRBJ2-5; 10 bases match TRBD2. The CDR3 nucleotides read TGTGCCAGCAGTCCCCCCGTCAGCGGGAGGGTAGTAGAGACCCAGTACTTC. This encodes CASSPPVSGRVVETQYF.